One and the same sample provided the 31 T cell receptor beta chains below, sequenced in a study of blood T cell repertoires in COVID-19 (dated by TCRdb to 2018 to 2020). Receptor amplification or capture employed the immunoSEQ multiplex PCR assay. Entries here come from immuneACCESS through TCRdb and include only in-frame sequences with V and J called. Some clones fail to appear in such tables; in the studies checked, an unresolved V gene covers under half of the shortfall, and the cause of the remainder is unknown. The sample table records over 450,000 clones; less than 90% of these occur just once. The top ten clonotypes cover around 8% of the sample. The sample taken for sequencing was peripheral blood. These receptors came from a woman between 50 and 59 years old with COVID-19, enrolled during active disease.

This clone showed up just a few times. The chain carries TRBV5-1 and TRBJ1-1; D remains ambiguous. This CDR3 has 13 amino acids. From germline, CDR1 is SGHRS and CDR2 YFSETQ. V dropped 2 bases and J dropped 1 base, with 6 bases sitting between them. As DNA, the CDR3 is TGCGCCAGCAGCTTCTCGAGGAACACTGAAGCTTTCTTT. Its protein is CASSFSRNTEAFF. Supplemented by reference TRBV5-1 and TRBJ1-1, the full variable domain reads KAGVTQTPRYLIKTRGQQVTLSCSPISGHRSVSWYQQTPGQGLQFLFEYFSETQRNKGNFPGRFSGRQFSNSRSEMNVSTLELGDSALYLCASSFSRNTEAFFGQGTRLTVV.

In nucleotides, the CDR3 is TGCGCCAGCAGCTCAGCGGGAGGGAGTCACAATGAGCAGTTCTTC. Its protein product is CASSSAGGSHNEQFF. This chain joins TRBV5-1 and TRBJ2-1; TRBD2 matches at 10 bases. CDR1 and CDR2 from the germline V gene are SGHRS and YFSETQ. V shed 3 bases and J 5 bases; nucleotides not matched to a gene: 5. The CDR3 runs 15 residues.

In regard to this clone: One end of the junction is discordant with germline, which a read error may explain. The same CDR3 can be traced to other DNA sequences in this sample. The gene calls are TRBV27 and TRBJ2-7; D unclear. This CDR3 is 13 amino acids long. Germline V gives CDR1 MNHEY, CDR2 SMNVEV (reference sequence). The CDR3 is CASSSSATYEQYF. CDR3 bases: TGTGCTAGCAGTTCCAGCGCTACCTACGAGCAGTACTTC.

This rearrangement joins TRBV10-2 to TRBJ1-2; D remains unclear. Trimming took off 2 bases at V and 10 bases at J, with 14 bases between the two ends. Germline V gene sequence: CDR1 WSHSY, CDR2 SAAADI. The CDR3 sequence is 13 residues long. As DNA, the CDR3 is TGCGCCAGCAGTGAGAAACTTCACCTACTCTACACCTTC. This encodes CASSEKLHLLYTF.

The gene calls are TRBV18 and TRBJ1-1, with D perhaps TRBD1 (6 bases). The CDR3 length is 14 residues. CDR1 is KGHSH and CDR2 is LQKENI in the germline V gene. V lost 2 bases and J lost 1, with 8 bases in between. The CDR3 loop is CASSPIGGNTEAFF. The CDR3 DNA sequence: TGTGCCAGCTCACCAATAGGGGGGAACACTGAAGCTTTCTTT.

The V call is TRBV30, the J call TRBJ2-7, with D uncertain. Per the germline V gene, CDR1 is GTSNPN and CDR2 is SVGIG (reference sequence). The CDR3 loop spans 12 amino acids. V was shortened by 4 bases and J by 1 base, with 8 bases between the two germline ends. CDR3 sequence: CAWTRESYEQYF. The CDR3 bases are TGTGCCTGGACGAGAGAGTCCTACGAGCAGTACTTC. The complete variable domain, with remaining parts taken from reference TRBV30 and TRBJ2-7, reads SQTIHQWPATLVQPVGSPLSLECTVEGTSNPNLYWYRQAAGRGLQLLFYSVGIGQISSEVPQNLSASRPQDRQFILSSKKLLLSDSGFYLCAWTRESYEQYFGPGTRLTVT.

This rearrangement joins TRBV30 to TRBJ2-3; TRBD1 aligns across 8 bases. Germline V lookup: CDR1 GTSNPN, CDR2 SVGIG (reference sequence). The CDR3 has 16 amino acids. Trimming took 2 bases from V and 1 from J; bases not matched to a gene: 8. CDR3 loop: CAWSTLDRGRTDTQYF. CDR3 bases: TGTGCCTGGAGTACCCTCGACAGGGGACGCACAGATACGCAGTATTTT. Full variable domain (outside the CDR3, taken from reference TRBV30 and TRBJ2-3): SQTIHQWPATLVQPVGSPLSLECTVEGTSNPNLYWYRQAAGRGLQLLFYSVGIGQISSEVPQNLSASRPQDRQFILSSKKLLLSDSGFYLCAWSTLDRGRTDTQYFGPGTRLTVL.

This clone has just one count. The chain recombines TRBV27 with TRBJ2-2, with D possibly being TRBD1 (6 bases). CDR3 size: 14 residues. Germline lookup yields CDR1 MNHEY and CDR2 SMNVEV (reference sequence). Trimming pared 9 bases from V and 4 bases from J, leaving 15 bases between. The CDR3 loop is CASGAQGSTGELFF. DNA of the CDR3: TGTGCCAGTGGTGCGCAGGGGAGCACCGGGGAGCTGTTTTTT.

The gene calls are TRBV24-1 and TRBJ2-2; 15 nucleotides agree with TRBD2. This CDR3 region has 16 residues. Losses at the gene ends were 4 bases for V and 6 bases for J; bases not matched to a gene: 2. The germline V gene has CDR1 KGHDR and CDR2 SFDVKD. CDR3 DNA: TGTGCCACCAGTGACCGGACTAGCGGGGGGGCCGGGGAGCTGTTTTTT. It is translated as CATSDRTSGGAGELFF.

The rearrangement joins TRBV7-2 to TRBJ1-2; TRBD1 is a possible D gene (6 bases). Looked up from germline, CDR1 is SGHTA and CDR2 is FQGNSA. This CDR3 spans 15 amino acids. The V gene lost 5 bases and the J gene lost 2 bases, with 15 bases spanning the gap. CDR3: CASSPYRERNYGYTF. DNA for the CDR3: TGTGCCAGCAGCCCCTACAGGGAAAGGAACTATGGCTACACCTTC.

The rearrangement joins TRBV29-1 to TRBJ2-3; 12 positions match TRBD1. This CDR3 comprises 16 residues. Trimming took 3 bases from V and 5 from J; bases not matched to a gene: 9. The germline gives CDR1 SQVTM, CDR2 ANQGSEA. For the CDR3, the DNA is TGCAGCGTTGATAAGTGGGGACAGGGGGCATTAGATACGCAGTATTTT. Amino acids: CSVDKWGQGALDTQYF.

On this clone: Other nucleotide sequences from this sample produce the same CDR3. Written as DNA, the CDR3 is TGTGCCAGCAGCGAATTAGCGGGGGGATCAGATACGCAGTATTTT. Protein product: CASSELAGGSDTQYF. V is TRBV9 and J is TRBJ2-3, with 10 bases fitting TRBD2. Trimming at V came to 3 bases and at J to 4 bases, leaving 5 bases not matched to a gene. The CDR3 consists of 15 residues. Germline CDR1 and CDR2: SGDLS and YYNGEE.

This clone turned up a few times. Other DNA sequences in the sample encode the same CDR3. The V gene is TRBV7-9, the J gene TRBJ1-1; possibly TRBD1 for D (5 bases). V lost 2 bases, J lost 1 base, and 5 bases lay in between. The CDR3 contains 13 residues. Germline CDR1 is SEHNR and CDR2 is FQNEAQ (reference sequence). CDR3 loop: CASSLTGNTEAFF. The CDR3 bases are TGTGCCAGCAGCTTAACAGGGAACACTGAAGCTTTCTTT.

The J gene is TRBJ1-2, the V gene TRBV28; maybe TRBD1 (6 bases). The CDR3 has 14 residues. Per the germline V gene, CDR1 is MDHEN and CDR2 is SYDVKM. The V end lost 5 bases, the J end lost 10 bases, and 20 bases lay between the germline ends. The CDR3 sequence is CASSIGTGPRIYTF. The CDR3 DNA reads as TGTGCCAGCAGTATCGGTACAGGGCCACGCATCTACACCTTC.

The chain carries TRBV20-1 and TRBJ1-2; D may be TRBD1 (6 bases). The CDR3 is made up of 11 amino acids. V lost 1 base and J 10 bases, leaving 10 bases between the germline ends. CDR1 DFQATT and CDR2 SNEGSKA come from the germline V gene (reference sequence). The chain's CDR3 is CSARGTADYTF. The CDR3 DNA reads TGCAGTGCTAGAGGGACAGCTGACTACACCTTC.

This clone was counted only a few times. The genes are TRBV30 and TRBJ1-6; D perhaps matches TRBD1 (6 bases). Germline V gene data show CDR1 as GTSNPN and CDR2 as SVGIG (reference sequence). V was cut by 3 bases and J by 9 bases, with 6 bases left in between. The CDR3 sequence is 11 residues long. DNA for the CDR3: TGTGCCTGGAGGGACAGTTCACCCCTCCACTTT. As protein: CAWRDSSPLHF.

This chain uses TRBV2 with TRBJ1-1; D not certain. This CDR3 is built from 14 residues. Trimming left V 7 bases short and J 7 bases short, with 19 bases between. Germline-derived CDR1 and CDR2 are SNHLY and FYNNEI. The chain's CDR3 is CASTEWTGFVEAFF. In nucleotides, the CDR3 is TGTGCCAGCACGGAGTGGACGGGATTTGTTGAAGCTTTCTTT. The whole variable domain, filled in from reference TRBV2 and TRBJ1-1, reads EPEVTQTPSHQVTQMGQEVILRCVPISNHLYFYWYRQILGQKVEFLVSFYNNEISEKSEIFDDQFSVERPDGSNFTLKIRSTKLEDSAMYFCASTEWTGFVEAFFGQGTRLTVV.

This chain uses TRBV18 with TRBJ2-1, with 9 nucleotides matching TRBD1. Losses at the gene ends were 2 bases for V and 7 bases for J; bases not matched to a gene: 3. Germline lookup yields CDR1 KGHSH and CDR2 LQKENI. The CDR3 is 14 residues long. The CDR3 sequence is CASSPNRGQNEQFF. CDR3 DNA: TGTGCCAGCTCACCAAACAGGGGGCAAAATGAGCAGTTCTTC.

The chain's CDR3 is CATSGRQGFGGELFF. As DNA, the CDR3 is TGTGCCACCAGTGGGAGGCAGGGGTTCGGCGGGGAGCTGTTTTTT. The chain carries TRBV24-1 and TRBJ2-2, with D possibly being TRBD1 (6 bases). The ends were cut back, 5 bases at V and 7 bases at J, with 16 bases in the middle. This CDR3 comprises 15 residues. From germline, CDR1 is KGHDR and CDR2 SFDVKD.

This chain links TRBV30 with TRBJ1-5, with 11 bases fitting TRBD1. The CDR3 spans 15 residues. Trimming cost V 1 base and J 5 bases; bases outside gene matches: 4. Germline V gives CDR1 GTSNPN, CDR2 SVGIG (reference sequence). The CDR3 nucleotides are TGTGCCTGGAGTGGGGGACAGGGGGTCGATCAGCCCCAGCATTTT. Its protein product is CAWSGGQGVDQPQHF.

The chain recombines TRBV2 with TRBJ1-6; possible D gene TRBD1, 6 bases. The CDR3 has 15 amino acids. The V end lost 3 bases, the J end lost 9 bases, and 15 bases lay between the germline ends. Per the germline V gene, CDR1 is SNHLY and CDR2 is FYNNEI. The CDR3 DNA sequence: TGTGCCAGCAGTGAGGGCGTTAGGGGGTTTTCACCCCTCCACTTT. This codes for CASSEGVRGFSPLHF. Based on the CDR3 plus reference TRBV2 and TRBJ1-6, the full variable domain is EPEVTQTPSHQVTQMGQEVILRCVPISNHLYFYWYRQILGQKVEFLVSFYNNEISEKSEIFDDQFSVERPDGSNFTLKIRSTKLEDSAMYFCASSEGVRGFSPLHFGNGTRLTVT.

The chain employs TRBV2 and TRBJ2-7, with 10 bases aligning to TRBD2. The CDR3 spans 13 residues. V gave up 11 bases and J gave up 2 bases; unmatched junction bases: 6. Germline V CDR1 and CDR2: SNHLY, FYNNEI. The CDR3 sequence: CAHSGGGTYEQYF. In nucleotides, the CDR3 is TGTGCCCACAGCGGGGGGGGAACCTACGAGCAGTACTTC.

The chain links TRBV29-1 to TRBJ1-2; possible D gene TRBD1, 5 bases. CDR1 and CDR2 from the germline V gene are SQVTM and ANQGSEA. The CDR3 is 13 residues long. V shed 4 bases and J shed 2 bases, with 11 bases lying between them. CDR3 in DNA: TGCAGCGTTGGCGCGGGGGGGAACTATGGCTACACCTTC. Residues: CSVGAGGNYGYTF.

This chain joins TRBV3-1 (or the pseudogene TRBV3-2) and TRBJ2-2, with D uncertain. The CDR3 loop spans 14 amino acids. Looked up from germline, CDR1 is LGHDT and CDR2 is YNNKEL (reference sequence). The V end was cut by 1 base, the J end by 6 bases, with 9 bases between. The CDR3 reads CASSQGVRAGELFF. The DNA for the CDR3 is TGTGCCAGCAGCCAAGGGGTTCGGGCCGGGGAGCTGTTTTTT.

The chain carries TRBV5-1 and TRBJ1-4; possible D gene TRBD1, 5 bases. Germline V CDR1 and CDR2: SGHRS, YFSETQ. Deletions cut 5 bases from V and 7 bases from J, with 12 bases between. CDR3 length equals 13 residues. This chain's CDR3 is CASRAGAGEKLFF. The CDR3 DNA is TGCGCCAGCAGGGCTGGGGCCGGTGAAAAACTGTTTTTT.

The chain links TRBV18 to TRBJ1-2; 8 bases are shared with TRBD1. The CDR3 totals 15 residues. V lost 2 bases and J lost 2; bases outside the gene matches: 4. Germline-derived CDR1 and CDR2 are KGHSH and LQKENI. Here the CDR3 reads CASSPIQGGNYGYTF. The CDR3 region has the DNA TGTGCCAGCTCACCAATACAGGGGGGCAACTATGGCTACACCTTC.

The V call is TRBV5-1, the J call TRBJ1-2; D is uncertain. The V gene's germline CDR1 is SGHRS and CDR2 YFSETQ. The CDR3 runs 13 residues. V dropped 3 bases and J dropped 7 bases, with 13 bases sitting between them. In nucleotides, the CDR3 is TGCGCCAGCAGCTGGGCCACCGAGGGTGGCTACACCTTC. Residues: CASSWATEGGYTF.

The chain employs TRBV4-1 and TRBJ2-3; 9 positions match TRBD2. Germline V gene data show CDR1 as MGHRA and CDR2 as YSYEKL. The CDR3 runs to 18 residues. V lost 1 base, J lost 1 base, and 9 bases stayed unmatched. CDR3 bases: TGCGCCAGCAGCCAAGTTGCGGGGGGGCCTTTAGGCACAGATACGCAGTATTTT. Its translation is CASSQVAGGPLGTDTQYF.

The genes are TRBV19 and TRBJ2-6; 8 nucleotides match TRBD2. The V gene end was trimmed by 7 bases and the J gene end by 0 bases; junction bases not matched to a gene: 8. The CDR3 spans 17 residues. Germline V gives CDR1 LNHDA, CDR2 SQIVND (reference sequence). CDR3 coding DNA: TGTGCCAGTAATCCTACACGGGAGGGCTCTGGGGCCAACGTCCTGACTTTC. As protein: CASNPTREGSGANVLTF.

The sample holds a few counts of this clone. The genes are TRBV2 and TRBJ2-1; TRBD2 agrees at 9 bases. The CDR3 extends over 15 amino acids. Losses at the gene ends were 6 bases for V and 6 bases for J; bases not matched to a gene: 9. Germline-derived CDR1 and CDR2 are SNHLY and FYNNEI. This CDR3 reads CASRRASGASNEQFF. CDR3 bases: TGTGCCAGCAGGAGGGCTAGCGGGGCTAGCAATGAGCAGTTCTTC.

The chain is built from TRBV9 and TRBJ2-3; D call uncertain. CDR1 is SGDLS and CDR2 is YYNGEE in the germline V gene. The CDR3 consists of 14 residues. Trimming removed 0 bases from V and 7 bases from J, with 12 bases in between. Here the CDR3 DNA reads TGTGCCAGCAGCGTAGCGCCCGAACTTAATACGCAGTATTTT. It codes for CASSVAPELNTQYF.